These 23 T cell receptor beta chains were all obtained from the same sample, sequenced in a study of blood T cell repertoires in COVID-19. Data came from immunoSEQ multiplex PCR; TCRdb stores just in-frame clones and leaves some out. The profile shows about 130,000 clones, approximately 80% of them singletons. Material: peripheral blood. These TCRs come from a man aged 40-49 years with active or convalescent COVID-19.

This sequence joins TRBV5-5 and TRBJ1-1; D is uncertain. This CDR3 has 14 amino acids. Germline V gene lookup returns CDR1 SGHKS and CDR2 YYEKEE (reference sequence). The V and J ends lost 5 bases and 1 base respectively, with 12 bases between them. The CDR3 DNA reads TGTGCCAGCAGTCCTCTGGCGGCGAACACTGAAGCTTTCTTT. The encoded protein is CASSPLAANTEAFF.

The chain uses TRBV4-3 and TRBJ1-2; D unclear. CDR1 is LGHNA and CDR2 is YSLEER in the germline V gene. This CDR3 region has 14 residues. Between the trimmed V and J ends, which lost 1 base and 4 bases, there was a span of 10 bases. CDR3 nucleotide sequence: TGCGCCAGCAGCCAAGTGGGCACTCCCTATGGCTACACCTTC. It is translated as CASSQVGTPYGYTF.

The chain joins TRBV5-4 to TRBJ2-1; 8 nucleotides align to TRBD2. This CDR3 has 18 residues. V lost 7 bases to trimming and J lost 5 bases; unmatched junction nucleotides: 20. Germline V gives CDR1 SGHNT, CDR2 YYREEE (reference sequence). CDR3 sequence reads: CASSSRGGLAWINNEQFF. CDR3 bases: TGTGCCAGCTCTTCACGCGGGGGGCTAGCGTGGATTAACAATGAGCAGTTCTTC.

V is TRBV27 and J is TRBJ2-7; D unclear. The CDR3 covers 13 residues. Between the trimmed V and J ends, which lost 8 bases and 6 bases, there was a span of 17 bases. CDR1 and CDR2 from the germline V gene are MNHEY and SMNVEV (reference sequence). CDR3 DNA sequence: TGTGCCAGCTCGTCCCTTGGGCTGCGCGAGCAGTACTTC. It yields the protein CASSSLGLREQYF.

The rearrangement uses TRBV9 and TRBJ2-7, with a possible D match to TRBD2 (6 bases). Germline assignment: CDR1 SGDLS and CDR2 YYNGEE. The CDR3 has 14 residues. Between the trimmed V and J ends, which lost 0 bases and 4 bases, there was a span of 11 bases. The CDR3 coding sequence is TGTGCCAGCAGCGTAGCCGGGAGTGGGTACGAGCAGTACTTC. Amino acid sequence: CASSVAGSGYEQYF.

The J gene is TRBJ2-7, the V gene TRBV7-2, with D unresolved. This CDR3 is 15 amino acids long. V shed 3 bases and J shed 5 bases, with 17 bases lying between them. CDR1 SGHTA and CDR2 FQGNSA come from the germline V gene. The CDR3 sequence: CASSFGPRIPNEQYF. In nucleotides, the CDR3 is TGTGCCAGCAGCTTTGGGCCGCGCATCCCCAACGAGCAGTACTTC.

The chain couples TRBV19 to TRBJ1-2; 8 positions agree with TRBD1. This CDR3 region has 13 residues. Germline trimming cut 5 bases from V and 8 bases from J; bases unmatched to any gene: 7. From germline, CDR1 is LNHDA and CDR2 SQIVND (reference sequence). The CDR3 protein is CASSLGQGQGYTF. CDR3 nucleotides: TGTGCCAGTAGTCTTGGACAGGGCCAGGGCTACACCTTC.

The chain recombines TRBV30 with TRBJ1-2; TRBD1 is a possible D gene (5 bases). This CDR3 is built from 15 residues. The germline V and J ends were trimmed by 1 base and 2 bases, with 14 bases remaining between them. Germline loops: CDR1 GTSNPN, CDR2 SVGIG (reference sequence). The CDR3 region has the DNA TGTGCCTGGAGTGCCGCCATGGGACTAAACTATGGCTACACCTTC. This encodes CAWSAAMGLNYGYTF.

The chain uses TRBV20-1 and TRBJ1-1, with 7 bases fitting TRBD1. Looked up from germline, CDR1 is DFQATT and CDR2 is SNEGSKA (reference sequence). The V gene end was trimmed by 2 bases and the J gene end by 12 bases; junction bases not matched to a gene: 3. The CDR3 has 10 residues. The CDR3 protein is CSARTTGTFF. The CDR3 DNA reads as TGCAGTGCTAGAACGACAGGGACTTTCTTT.

This sequence joins TRBV7-9 and TRBJ1-2; the match to TRBD1 covers 9 bases. J lost 2 bases, V lost 0 bases, and 4 bases had no gene match. Per germline, CDR1 SEHNR and CDR2 FQNEAQ (reference sequence). The CDR3 is 16 residues long. In nucleotides, the CDR3 is TGTGCCAGCAGCTTAGCGAGTGACAGGGGGAACTATGGCTACACCTTC. Protein product: CASSLASDRGNYGYTF.

The chain couples TRBV25-1 to TRBJ1-1, with TRBD1 matching over 11 bases. From germline, CDR1 is MGHDK and CDR2 SYGVNS. J lost 10 bases, V lost 1 base, and 8 bases had no gene match. The CDR3 contains 15 residues. As DNA, the CDR3 is TGTGCCAGCAGTGAATCTGGGGACAGGGGGAGGGTAGCTTTCTTT. Its protein product is CASSESGDRGRVAFF.

This sequence joins TRBV9 and TRBJ1-1; D is undetermined. The ends were cut back, 5 bases at V and 4 bases at J, with 12 bases in the middle. CDR1 is SGDLS, CDR2 YYNGEE, per germline. The CDR3 contains 13 residues. The CDR3, as DNA: TGTGCCAGCAGTCTTGTCGGTGGCACTGAAGCTTTCTTT. The encoded protein is CASSLVGGTEAFF.

The chain is built from TRBV6-5 and TRBJ2-3, with 9 bases matching TRBD2. From germline, CDR1 is MNHEY and CDR2 SVGAGI. V trimming: 4 bases; J trimming: 6 bases; junction bases outside the gene matches: 11. CDR3 length: 16 residues. The DNA of the CDR3 is TGTGCCAGCAGTTTCTTTAGCGGGAGCATGGGGGATACGCAGTATTTT. This gives the protein CASSFFSGSMGDTQYF.

This clone appeared a few times. V gene TRBV4-2 combines with J gene TRBJ1-3; D is unclear. The CDR3 totals 14 residues. The V end was cut by 0 bases, the J end by 7 bases, with 10 bases between. Germline CDR1 and CDR2: LGHNA and YNFKEQ. In nucleotides, the CDR3 is TGTGCCAGCAGCCAAGATCAAGAACGGAACACCATATATTTT. This codes for CASSQDQERNTIYF.

The rearrangement uses TRBV19 and TRBJ1-2; a weak D match, TRBD1 (6 bases). Germline loops: CDR1 LNHDA, CDR2 SQIVND (reference sequence). Deletions cut 9 bases from V and 5 bases from J, with 13 bases between. This CDR3 contains 12 residues. In DNA, the CDR3 is TGTGCCAGCGCCGACCAGGGGTATGGCTACACCTTC. It specifies CASADQGYGYTF.

The chain recombines TRBV7-9 with TRBJ1-2; 7 bases match TRBD1. Trimming removed 5 bases from V and 4 bases from J; junction bases left unmatched: 7. The CDR3 contains 14 residues. Germline CDR1 is SEHNR and CDR2 is FQNEAQ (reference sequence). The DNA for the CDR3 is TGTGCCAGCAGCGGGACAGAAGCTTTCTATGGCTACACCTTC. Translating it yields CASSGTEAFYGYTF.

The chain has TRBV19 and TRBJ1-4, with D uncertain. The V gene's germline CDR1 is LNHDA and CDR2 SQIVND (reference sequence). CDR3 size: 17 residues. The germline V and J ends were trimmed by 3 bases and 0 bases, with 14 bases remaining between them. CDR3 amino acids: CASSILVSPATNEKLFF. The DNA for the CDR3 is TGTGCCAGTAGTATTCTTGTTAGTCCCGCAACTAATGAAAAACTGTTTTTT.

The chain is built from TRBV9 and TRBJ1-4; 7 nucleotides agree with TRBD1. The CDR3 extends over 16 amino acids. Trimming at V came to 4 bases and at J to 5 bases, leaving 11 bases not matched to a gene. Germline-derived CDR1 and CDR2 are SGDLS and YYNGEE. The CDR3 bases are TGTGCCAGCAGCAACTCCAAACAGGGGAAAAATGAAAAACTGTTTTTT. Protein sequence: CASSNSKQGKNEKLFF.

The genes are TRBV15 and TRBJ1-6; D remains ambiguous. Germline V gene lookup returns CDR1 LNHNV and CDR2 YYDKDF (reference sequence). The length of the CDR3 is 15 residues. Trimming shortened V by 0 bases and J by 9 bases, and 12 bases separated the two germline ends. The CDR3 here is CATSRDKKEGSPLHF. As DNA, the CDR3 is TGTGCCACCAGCAGAGACAAAAAGGAGGGTTCACCCCTCCACTTT.

This chain joins TRBV7-3 and TRBJ1-1; no reliable D call. The CDR3 is 13 amino acids. The V end lost 4 bases, the J end lost 3 bases, and 9 bases lay between the germline ends. Germline values: CDR1 SGHTA, CDR2 FQGTGA. The CDR3 coding sequence is TGTGCCAGCAGCTCCATCTCGGACACTGAAGCTTTCTTT. Translation gives CASSSISDTEAFF.

The V gene is TRBV18, the J gene TRBJ2-3, with 8 bases fitting TRBD1. CDR1 and CDR2 (germline): KGHSH, LQKENI. V lost 8 bases, J lost 3 bases, and 13 bases stayed unmatched. The CDR3 totals 16 residues. The CDR3 sequence is CASAAGRQGATDTQYF. Written as DNA, the CDR3 is TGTGCCAGCGCTGCCGGGCGGCAGGGGGCTACAGATACGCAGTATTTT.

This clone has ten or more counts. The rearrangement uses TRBV3-1 (or the pseudogene TRBV3-2) and TRBJ1-5, with TRBD1 identical over 7 bases. Trimming cost V 4 bases and J 2 bases; bases outside gene matches: 2. This CDR3 region has 14 residues. Germline values: CDR1 LGHDT, CDR2 YNNKEL (reference sequence). CDR3 in DNA: TGTGCCAGCAGCCGTACAGGGGGCAATCAGCCCCAGCATTTT. Amino acids: CASSRTGGNQPQHF.

This chain links TRBV18 with TRBJ1-4; no clear D. Germline V gene sequence: CDR1 KGHSH, CDR2 LQKENI. This CDR3 is 15 amino acids long. V was clipped by 4 bases and J by 5 bases, with 14 bases between them. The CDR3 loop reads CASSLTPAQNEKLFF. The CDR3 DNA sequence: TGTGCCAGCTCACTCACCCCGGCACAGAATGAAAAACTGTTTTTT.